What follows are 9 T cell receptor beta chains derived from one specimen sequenced in a study of response to subunit inactivated influenza vaccine. TCRdb analysed the RT-PCR reads with MiXCR anew, one entry per CDR3 protein. The sample includes around 530,000 distinct CDR3 sequences, 12% of them seen just once. The material sequenced was PBMCs from blood, taken on the day of vaccination. The receptors stem from a man between 50 and 59 years old who received an inactivated influenza vaccine.

V and J are TRBV10-3 and TRBJ2-7, with a tentative D call TRBD2 (6 bases). The V end was cut by 0 bases, the J end by 3 bases, with 12 bases between. CDR1 and CDR2 from the germline V gene are ENHRY and SYGVKD. The CDR3 spans 15 residues. CDR3 residues: CAISESPGLNYEQYF. As DNA, the CDR3 is TGTGCCATCAGTGAGTCCCCGGGACTGAACTACGAGCAGTACTTC.

This clonotype was found a few times. The chain joins TRBV27 to TRBJ1-4, with 10 nucleotides matching TRBD1. Germline CDR1 is MNHEY and CDR2 is SMNVEV (reference sequence). The CDR3 has 18 residues. J gave up 10 bases and V 4 bases, and 18 bases lay outside the gene matches. CDR3 region: CASSSRTGTGANRAKLFF. CDR3 coding DNA: TGTGCCAGCAGTTCTCGAACAGGGACAGGGGCCAACAGGGCAAAACTGTTTTTT.

This clonotype has only a few counts. The chain combines TRBV6-5 with TRBJ1-5; D unresolved. Germline V gene data show CDR1 as MNHEY and CDR2 as SVGAGI. This CDR3 is built from 15 residues. V lost 4 bases and J lost 6, with 16 bases in between. DNA for the CDR3: TGTGCCAGCAGTTTCACCAGACAAGTCCGTCAGCCCCAGCATTTT. It is translated as CASSFTRQVRQPQHF.

The chain uses TRBV7-2 and TRBJ2-7, with 9 positions matching TRBD1. The CDR3 contains 15 residues. The V gene end was trimmed by 2 bases and the J gene end by 4 bases; junction bases not matched to a gene: 6. Germline V gene data show CDR1 as SGHTA and CDR2 as FQGNSA. CDR3 loop: CASSLKTGGWYEQYF. The CDR3 bases are TGTGCCAGCAGCTTAAAGACAGGGGGTTGGTACGAGCAGTACTTC.

This clonotype has just a few counts. This chain links TRBV11-2 with TRBJ2-3; 16 nucleotides line up with TRBD2. J was trimmed by 2 bases and V by 3 bases; bases with no gene match: 14. Germline lookup yields CDR1 SGHAT and CDR2 FQNNGV. The CDR3 covers 21 residues. CDR3 protein: CASSFGRGLAGGQEITDTQYF. The DNA of the CDR3 is TGTGCCAGCAGCTTCGGGCGGGGACTAGCGGGGGGGCAGGAAATCACAGATACGCAGTATTTT.

V usage is TRBV10-3 and J usage is TRBJ2-3; no firm D call. Germline V gene data show CDR1 as ENHRY and CDR2 as SYGVKD. The length of the CDR3 is 14 residues. With 7 bases removed from V and 2 bases from J, the gap between germline ends came to 13 bases. For the CDR3, the DNA is TGTGCCATCAAGACACCTTTCACCACAGATACGCAGTATTTT. This sequence encodes CAIKTPFTTDTQYF.

The rearrangement links TRBV30 to TRBJ2-2, with a tentative D call TRBD2 (6 bases). CDR1 and CDR2 from the germline V gene are GTSNPN and SVGIG (reference sequence). V shed 3 bases and J shed 0 bases, with 8 bases lying between them. This CDR3 spans 14 amino acids. The CDR3: CAWRGRTNTGELFF. CDR3 in DNA: TGTGCCTGGAGAGGGAGGACGAACACCGGGGAGCTGTTTTTT.

This clonotype was found a few times. V is TRBV7-6 and J is TRBJ2-1, with a tentative D call TRBD2 (5 bases). CDR3 length: 16 residues. Trimming shortened V by 1 base and J by 1 base, and 11 bases separated the two germline ends. Germline V gene lookup returns CDR1 SGHVS and CDR2 FNYEAQ. CDR3 DNA: TGTGCCAGCAGCTTAGAACATAGGAGGTCCTACAATGAGCAGTTCTTC. Translated: CASSLEHRRSYNEQFF.

The V gene is TRBV29-1, the J gene TRBJ2-7; possibly TRBD1 for D (6 bases). The CDR3 length is 16 residues. Trimming removed 4 bases at V and 3 bases at J, with 22 bases between. The germline gives CDR1 SQVTM, CDR2 ANQGSEA. The CDR3 nucleotides are TGCAGCGTTGTAATTGGCAGGGGATCAAACCTCTACGAGCAGTACTTC. This translates into CSVVIGRGSNLYEQYF.